Following are 21 T cell receptor beta chains from one sample sequenced in a study of OX40 agonist ivuxolimab in advanced cancers. Here immunoSEQ multiplex PCR was the method, and the copy in TCRdb shows in-frame clones only, minus some. The sample includes around 74,000 clones, about 85% of them seen just once. The specimen was CD4+ or CD8+ T cells sorted from blood, collected in a trial of the OX40 agonist ivuxolimab. The receptors shown here come from an adult with an advanced solid tumor such as melanoma, head and neck, liver or kidney cancer.

The V gene is TRBV5-4, the J gene TRBJ2-3, with D perhaps TRBD2 (5 bases). The CDR3 has 15 residues. Germline CDR1 is SGHNT and CDR2 is YYREEE (reference sequence). Trimming shortened V by 2 bases and J by 2 bases, and 12 bases separated the two germline ends. Here the CDR3 DNA reads TGTGCCAGCAGCTTCGGGGTTTCCGACACAGATACGCAGTATTTT. Protein product: CASSFGVSDTDTQYF.

This clone occurred a few times. This chain uses TRBV29-1 with TRBJ2-3; 9 bases line up with TRBD2. Germline loops: CDR1 SQVTM, CDR2 ANQGSEA. This CDR3 contains 15 residues. V was clipped by 5 bases and J by 2 bases; unmatched bases: 8. The CDR3 sequence: CSVQRSSGVTDTQYF. The DNA for the CDR3 is TGCAGCGTTCAGCGTTCTAGCGGGGTCACAGATACGCAGTATTTT.

The chain employs TRBV7-2 and TRBJ1-5, with D tentatively TRBD1 (6 bases). The CDR3 spans 14 residues. The ends were cut back, 4 bases at V and 0 bases at J, with 7 bases in the middle. Germline CDR1 SGHTA, CDR2 FQGNSA. CDR3 nucleotide sequence: TGTGCCAGCAGCTACAGGGTTAGCAATCAGCCCCAGCATTTT. It encodes CASSYRVSNQPQHF. Using reference TRBV7-2 and TRBJ1-5 for the parts outside the CDR3, the full variable domain is GAGVSQSPSNKVTEKGKDVELRCDPISGHTALYWYRQSLGQGLEFLIYFQGNSAPDKSGLPSDRFSAERTGGSVSTLTIQRTQQEDSAVYLCASSYRVSNQPQHFGDGTRLSIL.

This sequence joins TRBV12-5 and TRBJ2-7; a possible D gene is TRBD1 (6 bases). Between the trimmed V and J ends, which lost 4 bases and 6 bases, there was a span of 13 bases. The CDR3 has 13 residues. Germline CDR1 and CDR2: LGHNT and FRNRAP. CDR3: CASGSAQGTEQYF. The CDR3 DNA reads as TGTGCTAGTGGTTCCGCACAGGGAACCGAGCAGTACTTC.

The V call is TRBV5-4, the J call TRBJ2-7, with 12 positions matching TRBD2. V shed 3 bases and J 6 bases; nucleotides not matched to a gene: 4. The CDR3 length is 14 residues. The germline CDR1 and CDR2 sequences are SGHNT and YYREEE (reference sequence). The CDR3: CASSSPGLAGEQYF. The CDR3 coding sequence is TGTGCCAGCAGCTCGCCGGGACTAGCGGGCGAGCAGTACTTC.

V gene TRBV6-5 combines with J gene TRBJ1-2; no definite D call. The CDR3 extends over 13 amino acids. The germline V and J ends were trimmed by 2 bases and 8 bases, with 12 bases remaining between them. Germline V gene sequence: CDR1 MNHEY, CDR2 SVGAGI. The CDR3 here is CASSYPKSKGYTF. The CDR3 region has the DNA TGTGCCAGCAGTTACCCTAAGTCCAAGGGCTACACCTTC.

This clone has only one observation. The rearrangement joins TRBV19 to TRBJ1-2; D gene ambiguous. This CDR3 contains 13 residues. V dropped 6 bases and J dropped 0 bases, with 8 bases sitting between them. Germline lookup yields CDR1 LNHDA and CDR2 SQIVND (reference sequence). The chain's CDR3 is CASRTPTNYGYTF. The CDR3 nucleotides read TGTGCCAGTAGGACACCCACTAACTATGGCTACACCTTC. The full variable domain, completed using reference TRBV19 and TRBJ1-2, is DGGITQSPKYLFRKEGQNVTLSCEQNLNHDAMYWYRQDPGQGLRLIYYSQIVNDFQKGDIAEGYSVSREKKESFPLTVTSAQKNPTAFYLCASRTPTNYGYTFGSGTRLTVV.

The rearrangement uses TRBV30 and TRBJ2-5; D may correspond to TRBD1 or TRBD2 (5 bases each). V lost 5 bases, J lost 7 bases, and 17 bases lay in between. CDR1 and CDR2 from the germline V gene are GTSNPN and SVGIG (reference sequence). This CDR3 has 13 residues. CDR3 coding DNA: TGTGCCTGGGGAAATGAGGGGCTGGGGACCCAGTACTTC. It yields the protein CAWGNEGLGTQYF.

V and J are TRBV5-8 and TRBJ1-6, with TRBD1 matching 8 bases. The V segment lost 3 bases and the J segment 2 bases; nucleotides outside the gene matches: 13. Germline CDR1 and CDR2: SGHTS and YDEGEE. CDR3 length equals 19 residues. In DNA, the CDR3 is TGTGCCAGCAGCTCCTGGACAGGGAGCAGGGGGGCCTATAATTCACCCCTCCACTTT. Amino acids: CASSSWTGSRGAYNSPLHF.

The chain combines TRBV7-3 with TRBJ1-2; a weak D match, TRBD1 (6 bases). Trimming pared 5 bases from V and 4 bases from J, leaving 17 bases between. The CDR3 spans 15 residues. Per germline, CDR1 SGHTA and CDR2 FQGTGA. CDR3 protein: CASSEHQGSGYGYTF. CDR3 DNA sequence: TGTGCCAGCAGCGAACATCAGGGGTCCGGCTATGGCTACACCTTC. The full variable domain, rest sourced from reference TRBV7-3 and TRBJ1-2, is GAGVSQTPSNKVTEKGKYVELRCDPISGHTALYWYRQSLGQGPEFLIYFQGTGAADDSGLPNDRFFAVRPEGSVSTLKIQRTERGDSAVYLCASSEHQGSGYGYTFGSGTRLTVV.

V is TRBV6-5 and J is TRBJ1-6; no clear D. The CDR3 sequence is 15 residues long. The V end was cut by 6 bases, the J end by 6 bases, with 15 bases between. Germline V gene sequence: CDR1 MNHEY, CDR2 SVGAGI. In DNA form, the CDR3 reads TGTGCCAGCAGCCCCCGCCCCAGCGGTAATTCACCCCTCCACTTT. Amino acid sequence: CASSPRPSGNSPLHF.

The V gene is TRBV15, the J gene TRBJ2-5; D possibly corresponds to TRBD1 (5 bases). The length of the CDR3 is 15 residues. Germline V CDR1 and CDR2: LNHNV, YYDKDF (reference sequence). Trimming cost V 0 bases and J 5 bases, with 13 bases left between them. CDR3 nucleotides: TGTGCCACCAGCAGAGATCCCGGCAGGGTGGAGACCCAGTACTTC. Amino acid sequence: CATSRDPGRVETQYF. Combining the CDR3 with reference TRBV15 and TRBJ2-5 gives the whole variable domain DAMVIQNPRYQVTQFGKPVTLSCSQTLNHNVMYWYQQKSSQAPKLLFHYYDKDFNNEADTPDNFQSRRPNTSFCFLDIRSPGLGDTAMYLCATSRDPGRVETQYFGPGTRLLVL.

V and J are TRBV29-1 and TRBJ1-4; 7 nucleotides agree with TRBD1. Germline trimming cut 4 bases from V and 6 bases from J; bases unmatched to any gene: 8. The CDR3 extends over 14 amino acids. Germline CDR1 is SQVTM and CDR2 is ANQGSEA. The chain's CDR3 is CSVASQGVYEKLFF. DNA for the CDR3: TGCAGCGTTGCCAGTCAGGGGGTGTATGAAAAACTGTTTTTT.

V gene TRBV19 combines with J gene TRBJ1-2; 7 bases fit TRBD1. V lost 7 bases and J lost 2; bases outside the gene matches: 10. The CDR3 totals 15 residues. CDR1 LNHDA and CDR2 SQIVND come from the germline V gene (reference sequence). CDR3: CASTTDRNLNYGYTF. As DNA, the CDR3 is TGTGCCAGTACCACGGACAGGAACTTGAACTATGGCTACACCTTC.

The CDR3 region is CASSVGLGASGGADTQYF. CDR3 nucleotide sequence: TGTGCCAGCAGCGTAGGGCTCGGGGCTAGCGGGGGGGCGGATACGCAGTATTTT. The chain couples TRBV9 to TRBJ2-3; 12 bases line up with TRBD2. The CDR3 extends over 18 amino acids. In germline, CDR1 is SGDLS, CDR2 YYNGEE. The junction had 11 bases not matched to a gene; V was cut back by 0 bases and J by 6 bases.

The chain employs TRBV7-9 and TRBJ1-2, with 10 bases fitting TRBD1. V lost 7 bases and J lost 6; bases outside the gene matches: 5. The CDR3 sequence is 13 residues long. Germline V gene data show CDR1 as SEHNR and CDR2 as FQNEAQ (reference sequence). This CDR3 reads CASTQDRGHGYTF. The CDR3, as DNA: TGTGCCAGCACACAAGACAGGGGGCATGGCTACACCTTC.

The rearrangement uses TRBV5-4 and TRBJ2-5; no firm D call. The V and J ends lost 2 bases and 4 bases respectively, with 9 bases between them. The V gene's germline CDR1 is SGHNT and CDR2 YYREEE (reference sequence). The CDR3 has 13 amino acids. CDR3 bases: TGTGCCAGCAGCTTTTACGGTGCAGAGACCCAGTACTTC. This encodes CASSFYGAETQYF.

The V call is TRBV25-1, the J call TRBJ2-2; 9 bases agree with TRBD2. Trimming at V came to 9 bases and at J to 2 bases, leaving 4 bases not matched to a gene. Germline CDR1 is MGHDK and CDR2 is SYGVNS. This CDR3 comprises 14 residues. The CDR3 reads CASSGTSNTGELFF. Written as DNA, the CDR3 is TGTGCCAGTTCAGGGACTAGCAACACCGGGGAGCTGTTTTTT.

The J gene is TRBJ1-5, the V gene TRBV7-3; no reliable D call. The V gene lost 5 bases and the J gene lost 2 bases, with 7 bases spanning the gap. The V gene's germline CDR1 is SGHTA and CDR2 FQGTGA. CDR3 length: 13 residues. This CDR3 reads CASSRGGNQPQHF. The CDR3 coding sequence is TGTGCCAGCAGCCGTGGAGGCAATCAGCCCCAGCATTTT.

This sequence joins TRBV7-2 and TRBJ1-2, with TRBD1 matching 7 bases. Germline CDR1 SGHTA, CDR2 FQGNSA. Trimming removed 1 base from V and 8 bases from J; junction bases left unmatched: 4. The CDR3 contains 13 residues. The CDR3 DNA reads as TGTGCCAGCAGCTTAGGACAGGGTGCCGGCTACACCTTC. It encodes CASSLGQGAGYTF.

The chain joins TRBV27 to TRBJ2-3; D call uncertain. V shed 4 bases and J shed 2 bases, with 13 bases lying between them. Germline CDR1 reads MNHEY; CDR2 reads SMNVEV (reference sequence). The CDR3 contains 15 residues. CDR3 nucleotides: TGTGCCAGCAGTTGGGATCCAACCTTCACAGATACGCAGTATTTT. Protein: CASSWDPTFTDTQYF.